The 11 T cell receptor beta chains reported below all come from one sample, sequenced in a study of regulatory T cells in long-lasting Graves disease. CDR3 regions were amplified by Arm-PCR using iRepertoire HTBI primers to build TCR beta libraries. TCRdb re-called the multiplex PCR reads through MiXCR, storing one row per CDR3 protein. The sample holds 530,000 or so distinct CDR3 sequences, about 15% seen once. Documented time point: newly diagnosed GD, antithyroid drugs for less than 3 months. RNA from PBMCs was the source of the TCR library. A further study also used this sample, focusing on T cells in Graves' hyperthyroidism and ophthalmopathy.

The sample consisted of peripheral blood mononuclear cells (PBMCs), taken at new diagnosis, from a patient treated with antithyroid drugs. These receptors all stem from a man aged 18 to 30 with Graves disease.

The chain carries TRBV9 and TRBJ2-5, with TRBD2 matching over 15 bases. V lost 3 bases to trimming and J lost 5 bases; unmatched junction nucleotides: 5. Germline lookup yields CDR1 SGDLS and CDR2 YYNGEE. The CDR3 has 16 residues. CDR3 in amino acids: CASSAGGTSGRETQYF. The CDR3 DNA reads as TGTGCCAGCAGCGCCGGCGGGACTAGCGGGAGGGAGACCCAGTACTTC.

Comments on this clonotype: Given a much more abundant clone one base away, this may be a read error. This chain uses TRBV28 with TRBJ2-3, with TRBD1 matching over 9 bases. The germline gives CDR1 MDHEN, CDR2 SYDVKM. The CDR3 has 15 residues. The DNA for the CDR3 is TGTACCAGCAGTTTCGGGACAGGGCCCACAGATACGCAGTATTTT. It specifies CTSSFGTGPTDTQYF.

This clonotype was observed many times. V is TRBV5-1 and J is TRBJ2-1, with D perhaps TRBD2 (5 bases). Trimming left V 2 bases short and J 4 bases short, with 10 bases between. The CDR3 contains 14 residues. CDR1 and CDR2 from the germline V gene are SGHRS and YFSETQ. The CDR3 region is CASSFGGQYNEQFF. For the CDR3, the DNA is TGCGCCAGCAGCTTCGGCGGGCAATACAATGAGCAGTTCTTC.

Comments on this clonotype: Germline and junction disagree at one end, which may indicate a read error. The J gene is TRBJ2-1, the V gene TRBV7-9; D is uncertain. Germline V gene data show CDR1 as SEHNR and CDR2 as FQNEAQ (reference sequence). The CDR3 sequence is 11 residues long. CDR3: CASSNPNGQFF. The DNA of the CDR3 is TGTGCCAGCAGCAATCCCAATGGGCAGTTCTTC.

V and J are TRBV6-9 and TRBJ2-1; D not resolved. This CDR3 spans 18 amino acids. CDR1 is MNHGY and CDR2 is SVAAGI in the germline V gene. Trimming took 3 bases from V and 7 from J, leaving 25 bases between them. The CDR3 DNA follows: TGTGCCAGCAGTTACTCCACAGTGCTAAGAGCCGGTCGAAATGAGCAGTTCTTC. Amino acids: CASSYSTVLRAGRNEQFF.

This clonotype has more than one count but fewer than ten. J is TRBJ2-4 and V is TRBV7-2; weak D call: TRBD2 (5 bases). Between the trimmed V and J ends, which lost 2 bases and 9 bases, there was a span of 8 bases. CDR1 and CDR2 from the germline V gene are SGHTA and FQGNSA. The CDR3 totals 12 residues. CDR3 amino acids: CASSLLRGIQYF. The CDR3 DNA reads TGTGCCAGCAGCTTACTCCGGGGCATTCAGTACTTC.

This clonotype was picked up many times. The V and J genes are TRBV6-2 or TRBV6-3 and TRBJ2-5; 7 positions match TRBD1. J gave up 3 bases and V 5 bases, and 12 bases lay outside the gene matches. The CDR3 totals 16 residues. The germline gives CDR1 MNHEY, CDR2 SVGEGT. CDR3 protein: CASSHRGIGGEETQYF. CDR3 sequence (DNA): TGTGCCAGCAGTCACAGGGGTATCGGAGGAGAAGAGACCCAGTACTTC.

This clonotype was detected many times. The CDR3 region is CASSLGREAFF. CDR3 nucleotide sequence: TGTGCCAGCAGTTTGGGGCGAGAAGCTTTCTTT. The chain couples TRBV6-5 to TRBJ1-1; D perhaps matches TRBD1 (5 bases). Trimming took 4 bases from V and 8 from J, leaving 8 bases between them. The CDR3 length is 11 residues. CDR1 MNHEY and CDR2 SVGAGI come from the germline V gene.

This clonotype was seen only a few times. The chain joins TRBV3-1 to TRBJ1-2; TRBD1 might be the D (5 bases). CDR3 length: 13 residues. CDR1 and CDR2 (germline): LGHDT, YNNKEL (reference sequence). V was trimmed by 4 bases and J by 4 bases, leaving 10 bases between them. In DNA form, the CDR3 reads TGTGCCAGCAGCCGCCAGGGATCCTATGGCTACACCTTC. This translates into CASSRQGSYGYTF.

The chain links TRBV20-1 to TRBJ1-3; a weak D match, TRBD1 (5 bases). V was trimmed by 6 bases and J by 0 bases, leaving 24 bases between them. Germline loops: CDR1 DFQATT, CDR2 SNEGSKA (reference sequence). The CDR3 loop spans 18 amino acids. CDR3 in DNA: TGCAGTGCAAAGCCAGGGCATCCCGCCGGGGACTCTGGAAACACCATATATTTT. Its translation: CSAKPGHPAGDSGNTIYF.

The J gene is TRBJ2-1, the V gene TRBV7-3; TRBD1 aligns across 8 bases. Germline loops: CDR1 SGHTA, CDR2 FQGTGA. Losses at the gene ends were 4 bases for V and 2 bases for J; bases not matched to a gene: 7. This CDR3 contains 16 residues. In DNA form, the CDR3 reads TGTGCCAGCAGCTCTACGGCGGGACAGGCCTACAATGAGCAGTTCTTC. It specifies CASSSTAGQAYNEQFF.